Listed below are T cell receptor beta chains from one sample, sequenced in a study of blood T cell repertoires in COVID-19. Method: immunoSEQ multiplex PCR; TCRdb's copy keeps in-frame clones and lacks some. The table shows approximately 280,000 clones, with roughly 91% occurring only once. Source material: peripheral blood. The receptors come from a man aged 40-49 years with acute or convalescent COVID-19. The CDR3 runs from the conserved cysteine through the conserved F or W. A D gene is named only where the DNA matches it firmly. Clone sizes are given selectively: once, few, many, or a class where the clone is expanded.

d_gene	abundance	v_gene	j_gene	CDR3aa	CDR3nt
NA	NA	TRBV12-5	TRBJ1-3	CASGLLGVVGAGLSGNTIYF	TGTGCTAGTGGTCTCCTAGGGGTGGTGGGGGCAGGGCTCTCTGGAAACACCATATATTTT
TRBD1	NA	TRBV2	TRBJ2-5	CASKGQGAGETQYF	TGTGCCAGCAAGGGACAGGGGGCGGGAGAGACCCAGTACTTC
NA	NA	TRBV28	TRBJ1-1	CASSTHGREATEAFF	TGTGCCAGCAGTACCCACGGCAGGGAGGCCACTGAAGCTTTCTTT
TRBD1	NA	TRBV6-5	TRBJ2-1	CASRAGTGGLREQFF	TGTGCCAGCAGGGCCGGGACAGGGGGTCTCAGGGAGCAGTTCTTC
TRBD2	NA	TRBV27	TRBJ2-1	CASSPGTSGSYNEQFF	TGTGCCAGCAGTCCCGGGACTAGCGGGAGCTACAATGAGCAGTTCTTC
TRBD2	NA	TRBV24-1	TRBJ2-1	CATSDPYGLAGDYNEQFF	TGTGCCACCAGTGACCCCTACGGACTAGCGGGGGACTACAATGAGCAGTTCTTC
TRBD1	NA	TRBV15	TRBJ1-5	CATSRDWGTGIGNQPQHF	TGTGCCACCAGCAGAGATTGGGGGACAGGGATAGGCAATCAGCCCCAGCATTTT
NA	NA	TRBV4-1	TRBJ2-1	CASSQDGGNEQFF	TGCGCCAGCAGCCAAGACGGGGGAAATGAGCAGTTCTTC
NA	NA	TRBV5-5	TRBJ2-7	CASSLDPWGAYEQYF	TGTGCCAGCAGCTTGGACCCCTGGGGGGCCTACGAGCAGTACTTC
NA	NA	TRBV7-2	TRBJ1-6	CASSTQGSYNSPLHF	TGTGCCAGCAGCACTCAGGGCTCCTATAATTCACCCCTCCACTTT
TRBD1	NA	TRBV2	TRBJ1-6	CASTGTEGSPLHF	TGTGCCAGTACCGGGACAGAGGGATCACCCCTCCACTTT
TRBD1	NA	TRBV12-5	TRBJ1-5	CASGAGTGWQPQHF	TGTGCTAGTGGGGCTGGGACAGGGTGGCAGCCCCAGCATTTT
NA	NA	TRBV9	TRBJ1-1	CASSAGFHTEAFF	TGTGCCAGCAGCGCAGGGTTTCACACTGAAGCTTTCTTT
NA	NA	TRBV11-2	TRBJ1-1	CASSFQGGNTEAFF	TGTGCCAGCAGCTTCCAGGGCGGAAACACTGAAGCTTTCTTT
NA	NA	TRBV19	TRBJ1-1	CASSQTANTEAFF	TGTGCCAGTAGCCAGACAGCGAACACTGAAGCTTTCTTT
TRBD1	NA	TRBV3-1/TRBV3-2	TRBJ1-1	CASSHSSTGGGTEAFF	TGTGCCAGCAGCCACTCCTCGACAGGGGGGGGCACTGAAGCTTTCTTT
TRBD1	once	TRBV4-2	TRBJ2-1	CASSHGDRGRDNEQFF	TGTGCCAGCAGCCACGGGGACAGGGGGCGGGACAATGAGCAGTTCTTC
NA	NA	TRBV5-4	TRBJ1-4	CASSPRRGTNEKLFF	TGTGCCAGCAGCCCCCGGCGAGGAACTAATGAAAAACTGTTTTTT
NA	NA	TRBV12-3/TRBV12-4	TRBJ2-3	CASSQSDTQYF	TGTGCCAGCAGCCAATCAGATACGCAGTATTTT
TRBD1	NA	TRBV11-2	TRBJ2-7	CASSLLAAGTGDEQYF	TGTGCCAGCAGCTTGTTGGCCGCCGGGACAGGGGACGAGCAGTACTTC
TRBD1	NA	TRBV29-1	TRBJ1-1	CSASTGIGTEAFF	TGCAGCGCTTCGACAGGGATTGGCACTGAAGCTTTCTTT
NA	NA	TRBV27	TRBJ2-2	CASSLLPSANTGELFF	TGTGCCAGCAGTTTATTGCCGTCGGCGAACACCGGGGAGCTGTTTTTT
TRBD1	NA	TRBV5-1	TRBJ2-5	CASSLHTGQGETQYF	TGCGCCAGCAGCCTCCACACGGGACAGGGAGAGACCCAGTACTTC
NA	NA	TRBV30	TRBJ1-1	CAWSDYKAFF	TGTGCCTGGAGTGACTATAAGGCTTTCTTT
NA	NA	TRBV2	TRBJ2-2	CASRGLFNTGELFF	TGTGCCAGCAGGGGACTCTTTAACACCGGGGAGCTGTTTTTT
TRBD2	NA	TRBV11-2	TRBJ2-7	CASSPTGGSGEQYF	TGTGCCAGCAGCCCTACGGGGGGGAGCGGCGAGCAGTACTTC
NA	NA	TRBV7-3	TRBJ1-3	CASSLHRAGNTIYF	TGTGCCAGCAGCTTACACAGGGCTGGAAACACCATATATTTT
TRBD1	NA	TRBV12-5	TRBJ1-4	CASGGSTGVNEKLFF	TGTGCTAGTGGGGGTTCGACAGGGGTAAATGAAAAACTGTTTTTT
TRBD1	NA	TRBV7-9	TRBJ2-7	CASSQQGAYEQYF	TGTGCCAGCAGCCAACAGGGGGCTTACGAGCAGTACTTC
TRBD1	NA	TRBV19	TRBJ1-1	CASSTGTGVRGTEAFF	TGTGCCAGTAGTACCGGGACAGGGGTCCGAGGTACTGAAGCTTTCTTT
NA	NA	TRBV10-2	TRBJ2-3	CASSESAGASTDTQYF	TGCGCCAGCAGTGAGTCTGCGGGGGCGAGCACAGATACGCAGTATTTT
TRBD1	NA	TRBV7-9	TRBJ1-5	CASSFWDSSKTGGQPQHF	TGTGCCAGCAGCTTTTGGGACAGCTCAAAGACAGGAGGGCAGCCCCAGCATTTT
TRBD2	NA	TRBV27	TRBJ2-2	CASRVGLEATGELFF	TGTGCCAGCAGGGTGGGACTAGAAGCCACCGGGGAGCTGTTTTTT
TRBD2	NA	TRBV5-4	TRBJ2-7	CASSFLMGLAGNEQYF	TGTGCCAGCAGCTTCCTCATGGGACTAGCGGGCAACGAGCAGTACTTC
NA	NA	TRBV6-6	TRBJ2-1	CASSYYSRREQFF	TGTGCCAGCAGTTACTACTCTAGACGAGAGCAGTTCTTC
TRBD1	NA	TRBV6-5	TRBJ1-2	CASSYLGQEGGYTF	TGTGCCAGCAGTTACTTGGGACAGGAGGGGGGCTACACCTTC
TRBD1	NA	TRBV10-3	TRBJ1-6	CAITPNRGESPLHF	TGTGCCATCACCCCCAACAGGGGGGAATCACCCCTCCACTTT
NA	few	TRBV19	TRBJ1-4	CASSPREEKLFF	TGTGCCAGTAGCCCGAGGGAGGAAAAACTGTTTTTT
NA	NA	TRBV19	TRBJ1-1	CASSIWATTEAFF	TGTGCCAGTAGTATATGGGCAACGACTGAAGCTTTCTTT
TRBD1	NA	TRBV27	TRBJ1-1	CASSLRGLNTEAFF	TGTGCCAGCAGTCTCAGGGGGCTGAACACTGAAGCTTTCTTT
NA	NA	TRBV5-1	TRBJ1-5	CASSLGAGNQPQHF	TGCGCCAGCAGCTTGGGGGCAGGGAATCAGCCCCAGCATTTT
NA	NA	TRBV2	TRBJ1-2	CASTRVGYGYTF	TGTGCCAGCACGAGGGTAGGATATGGCTACACCTTC
NA	NA	TRBV5-1	TRBJ2-3	CASSLWAGDTQYF	TGCGCCAGCAGCTTGTGGGCGGGGGATACGCAGTATTTT
NA	NA	TRBV6-2/TRBV6-3	TRBJ2-6	CASSPFTGTGANVLTF	TGTGCCAGCAGTCCCTTCACAGGGACTGGGGCCAACGTCCTGACTTTC
TRBD2	NA	TRBV18	TRBJ2-1	CASSPPLADPSYNEQFF	TGTGCCAGCTCACCACCTCTAGCGGACCCCTCCTACAATGAGCAGTTCTTC
NA	NA	TRBV28	TRBJ1-1	CAIQGFYTEAFF	TGTGCCATTCAGGGGTTCTACACTGAAGCTTTCTTT
NA	NA	TRBV27	TRBJ1-4	CASSLQGGEKLFF	TGTGCCAGCAGTTTGCAGGGTGGGGAAAAACTGTTTTTT
TRBD1	NA	TRBV6-6	TRBJ1-2	CASRDPGQGYGGYTF	TGTGCCAGCAGAGACCCGGGACAGGGATATGGCGGCTACACCTTC
TRBD1	NA	TRBV28	TRBJ2-7	CASRPGGHANEQYF	TGTGCCAGCAGACCAGGGGGCCATGCGAACGAGCAGTACTTC
TRBD2	NA	TRBV24-1	TRBJ2-5	CATSDSRGGETQYF	TGTGCCACCAGTGATTCCCGGGGGGGTGAGACCCAGTACTTC
NA	once	TRBV27	TRBJ1-1	CASSSPGNTEAFF	TGTGCCAGCAGTTCACCGGGGAACACTGAAGCTTTCTTT
TRBD1	NA	TRBV7-6	TRBJ2-3	CASSRSQGAGDTQYF	TGTGCCAGCAGCCGATCTCAGGGGGCCGGAGATACGCAGTATTTT
NA	once	TRBV19	TRBJ1-2	CASSPSGGHYGYTF	TGTGCCAGTAGTCCCTCGGGGGGCCACTATGGCTACACCTTC
TRBD1	once	TRBV7-9	TRBJ2-7	CASSLSLGGDEQYF	TGTGCCAGCAGCTTATCTTTAGGGGGCGACGAGCAGTACTTC
NA	NA	TRBV24-1	TRBJ1-2	CATSDSTGSNYGYTF	TGTGCCACCAGTGATTCAACAGGTTCTAACTATGGCTACACCTTC
TRBD1	NA	TRBV5-1	TRBJ1-4	CASSLAVGTATNEKLFF	TGCGCCAGCAGCTTGGCAGTCGGGACAGCAACTAATGAAAAACTGTTTTTT
NA	NA	TRBV28	TRBJ1-1	CASSQQRTEAFF	TGTGCCAGCAGTCAACAGCGGACTGAAGCTTTCTTT
NA	NA	TRBV5-6	TRBJ1-1	CASSLAPGNEAFF	TGTGCCAGCAGCTTGGCGCCCGGGAATGAAGCTTTCTTT